This T cell receptor (beta chain) was sequenced for a study of shared clonotypes between healthy human individuals. Note on this clone: The antigen remains unidentified.

From germline, CDR1 is ENHRY and CDR2 SYGVKD. The V gene end was trimmed by 6 bases and the J gene end by 9 bases; junction bases not matched to a gene: 7. There are 13 residues in the CDR3. Study results and caveats: It was the few donors that limited the genetic and exposure-history diversity represented.

Genomic DNA per cell subset filled all wells of several immunoSEQ plates. TCRdb keeps only in-frame clones here, not all; method: immunoSEQ multiplex PCR. The sample lists fewer than 600,000 clones; around 79% were seen once. The source material was PBMCs. The genes are TRBV10-3 and TRBJ1-5; the match to TRBD1 covers 8 bases. The TCR was taken from a woman in her 40s in good health. Some clones in this sample may be carry-over from other donors' samples. The chain's CDR3 is CAIREDRVLPQHF. The CDR3 DNA is TGTGCCATCAGGGAGGACAGGGTCTTGCCCCAGCATTTT.